The 11 T cell receptor beta chains in this list originate from one sample, sequenced in a study of T cell clonality in common variable immunodeficiency. Sequencing was performed with immunoSEQ multiplex PCR; in TCRdb, only in-frame clones are kept and a portion is missing. This set yields some 45,000 clones and no singletons; the top ten hold 2.1%. The source material was peripheral blood mononuclear cells. These receptors all come from a person aged 18-69 years in good health.

This clone showed up many times. The CDR3 is cut off 3 residues early in the read; its end comes from the germline J gene. The chain carries TRBV12-3 or TRBV12-4 and TRBJ2-6; TRBD1 or TRBD2 may be the D gene (5 bases each). The V end was cut by 7 bases, the J end by 0 bases, with 16 bases between. The CDR3 covers 17 residues. The CDR3 sequence: CASTRGVVSSGANVLTF. The sequenced CDR3 bases are TGTGCCAGCACCCGAGGGGTAGTCAGCTCTGGGGCCAACGTC.

This clone was seen at least ten times. The CDR3 end falls 3 residues outside the read, so it is completed with the germline J gene. The genes are TRBV14 and TRBJ2-1; 10 bases line up with TRBD2. The CDR3 has 16 amino acids. Germline-derived CDR1 and CDR2 are SGHDN and FVKESK. J lost 5 bases, V lost 2 bases, and 6 bases had no gene match. The sequenced CDR3 bases are TGTGCCAGCAGCCAAAGGGGACTAGCGATTGACAATGAG. This sequence encodes CASSQRGLAIDNE. The full CDR3 reads CASSQRGLAIDNEQFF.

This clone was found many times. The missing CDR3 end, 3 residues past where the read stops, is filled in from the germline J gene. This chain links TRBV7-2 with TRBJ2-1, with a weak D call TRBD2 (6 bases). Germline CDR1 reads SGHTA; CDR2 reads FQGNSA. The V gene lost 4 bases and the J gene lost 3 bases, with 13 bases spanning the gap. The CDR3 contains 15 residues. The covered CDR3 bases are TGTGCCAGCAGCTCTCCCGGGACTGGCTACAATGAG. Protein product: CASSSPGTGYNE. The entire CDR3 sequence reads CASSSPGTGYNEQFF.

Many counts were recorded for this clone. Sequence at one end of the junction differs from germline and may be a read error. The read halts 3 residues ahead of the CDR3 end, with the missing end drawn from the germline J gene. The chain couples TRBV4-1 to TRBJ1-4; D call uncertain. Germline V CDR1 and CDR2: MGHRA, YSYEKL. CDR3 length: 16 residues. The chain's CDR3 is CATSQVAGRTNEKLFF. The part of the CDR3 DNA that was read is TGCGCCACCAGCCAGGTGGCGGGGAGGACTAATGAAAAA.

This clone has at least ten counts. The read halts 3 residues ahead of the CDR3 end, with the missing end drawn from the germline J gene. V usage is TRBV5-4 and J usage is TRBJ1-6; the D gene is possibly TRBD1 (5 bases). CDR1 and CDR2 (germline): SGHNT, YYREEE (reference sequence). The CDR3 covers 15 residues. V was pared by 3 bases and J by 8 bases, with 15 bases between. The sequenced part of the CDR3 DNA is TGTGCCAGCAGCTGGGTCGGGGGTGCGGATTCACCC. Translation: CASSWVGGADSP. The whole CDR3 reads CASSWVGGADSPLHF.

The covered CDR3 bases are TGCAGGGTCGGCCGAACGGCGGGGATCGTAGAGACC. Translation gives CRVGRTAGIVET. Given in full, the CDR3 is CRVGRTAGIVETQYF. The chain employs TRBV20-1 and TRBJ2-5, with D perhaps TRBD2 (6 bases). The CDR3 goes on 3 residues after the read ends, and that part is filled in from the germline J gene. This CDR3 comprises 15 residues. Looked up from germline, CDR1 is DFQATT and CDR2 is SNEGSKA (reference sequence).

This clone appeared many times. The missing CDR3 end, 3 residues past where the read stops, is filled in from the germline J gene. J is TRBJ2-5 and V is TRBV5-5; D may be TRBD1 (6 bases). The ends were cut back, 4 bases at V and 1 base at J, with 11 bases in the middle. CDR1 and CDR2 from the germline V gene are SGHKS and YYEKEE (reference sequence). The CDR3 is 14 amino acids. The sequenced CDR3 bases are TGTGCCAGCAGCCTGGGACATTCCCAAGAGACC. Translation gives CASSLGHSQET. The CDR3 in full is CASSLGHSQETQYF.

The sample holds a few counts of this clone. Coverage ceases 3 residues before the CDR3 finishes, and the germline J gene fills in the end. The V gene is TRBV11-2, the J gene TRBJ2-7; TRBD2 aligns across 7 bases. Trimming cost V 5 bases and J 6 bases; bases outside gene matches: 7. Germline-derived CDR1 and CDR2 are SGHAT and FQNNGV. This CDR3 has 13 residues. The sequenced CDR3 bases are TGTGCCAGCAGCCTTTACCCGGGGGGCGAG. Its protein product is CASSLYPGGE. The CDR3 reads in full as CASSLYPGGEQYF.

This clone was counted ten times or more. Read sequence stops 3 residues before the CDR3 end, and the germline J gene provides the missing end. This chain uses TRBV7-8 with TRBJ2-5; 7 bases are a match to TRBD2. With V trimmed by 6 bases and J by 1 base, 8 bases remained unmatched. Germline lookup yields CDR1 SGHVS and CDR2 FQNEAQ. CDR3 size: 15 residues. The part of the CDR3 DNA that was read is TGTGCCAGCAGGGATAATAGCGGGTTCCAAGAGACC. This codes for CASRDNSGFQET. The whole CDR3 region reads CASRDNSGFQETQYF.

This clone came up many times. The CDR3 end falls 3 residues outside the read, so it is completed with the germline J gene. This sequence joins TRBV6-4 and TRBJ2-1; perhaps TRBD2 as D (5 bases). The CDR3 totals 13 residues. Germline V gives CDR1 MRHNA, CDR2 SNTAGT. Trimming pared 3 bases from V and 7 bases from J, leaving 10 bases between. The DNA read from the CDR3 is TGTGCCAGCAGTGATGTGTCGGGGAATGAG. Translating it yields CASSDVSGNE. The full CDR3 is CASSDVSGNEQFF.

This clone was detected ten times or more. One end of the junction fails to match germline, which may point to a read error. The chain's CDR3 is CASSQEAGTGSEQYF. CDR3 DNA (partial): TGCGCCAGCAGCCAAGAGGCTGGGACAGGGAGCGAG. The V call is TRBV4-2, the J call TRBJ2-7; 9 bases align to TRBD1. The read stops 3 residues short of the end of the CDR3; the missing end is completed from the germline J gene. The CDR3 spans 15 residues. Germline V gene sequence: CDR1 LGHNA, CDR2 YNFKEQ.